The entry that follows covers one T cell receptor beta chain sequence. TCRdb processed the 5' RACE reads anew with MiXCR; each CDR3 protein has one entry. In the table there are about 300,000 distinct CDR3 sequences, roughly 12% of which are singletons. This entry is derived from a study of identical twins. CDR1 is SQVTM, CDR2 ANQGSEA, per germline. V was clipped by 6 bases and J by 5 bases, with 13 bases between them. The length of the CDR3 is 12 residues. This same sample was also taken into another study, of yellow fever vaccine responses in identical twins.

Source material: CD8+ T cells sorted from blood. The origin of this receptor is a woman aged 18-29 years in good health. The chain carries TRBV29-1 and TRBJ1-1; unclear D gene. CDR3 coding DNA: TGCAGCGTGCGACGTTTCGGTACTGAAGCTTTCTTT. Its protein product is CSVRRFGTEAFF. The whole variable domain, filled in from reference TRBV29-1 and TRBJ1-1, reads SAVISQKPSRDICQRGTSLTIQCQVDSQVTMMFWYRQQPGQSLTLIATANQGSEATYESGFVIDKFPISRPNLTFSTLTVSNMSPEDSSIYLCSVRRFGTEAFFGQGTRLTVV.